This TCR beta chain was captured in a study of blood T cells in healthy people across ages. Turning to the study itself: Template switching caught about one barcoded beta molecule for each two T cells. Regarding the study as a whole: With naive T cell percentage, TCR beta diversity showed a strong correlation.

Germline CDR1 and CDR2: WNHNN and SYGVQD (reference sequence). V was cut by 2 bases and J by 4 bases, with 11 bases left in between. This CDR3 contains 14 residues. For this clonotype: Its specificity is not known.

Using a J-beta primer mix together with a sample-barcoded 5' primer, a second PCR was run for roughly 7 to 12 cycles. TCRdb recomputed calls from the 5' RACE reads with MiXCR, one row per CDR3 protein. The sample contains roughly 800,000 distinct CDR3 sequences, roughly 50% of which appear only once. The clonotype was recovered from a man older than 75 in good health. The rearrangement links TRBV10-1 to TRBJ2-5; TRBD2 might be the D (5 bases). The sample taken for sequencing was blood. The CDR3 region is CASSEDGDPETQYF. The CDR3 nucleotides are TGCGCCAGCAGTGAGGACGGGGATCCAGAGACCCAGTACTTC.